The following is a T cell receptor (beta chain) sequence with its context. Its target is unknown. This entry is derived from a study of cytomegalovirus exposure and HLA in healthy donors. The wider study: A later analysis reported the same platform for the 120 or so validation repertoires and the approximately 700 first-cohort repertoires.

Here immunoSEQ multiplex PCR was the method, and the copy in TCRdb shows in-frame clones only, minus some. The repertoire includes 120,000 to 150,000 clones, 85% to 90% of them detected once, and about 2.8% sits in the top ten. Study-wide results and caveats: A few CMV-associated chains proved CMV antigen-specific in vitro.

This CDR3 spans 15 amino acids. Germline V lookup: CDR1 SGHAT, CDR2 FQNNGV. Deletions cut 2 bases from V and 2 bases from J, with 13 bases between. This receptor was identified in a man aged 18-30 years in good health and CMV-seronegative. The chain is built from TRBV11-2 and TRBJ2-7; tentatively, D is TRBD1 (6 bases). The sequenced material came from PBMCs. DNA of the CDR3: TGTGCCAGCAGCTTACTGGGGACACCACCCTACGAGCAGTACTTC. Translation gives CASSLLGTPPYEQYF.